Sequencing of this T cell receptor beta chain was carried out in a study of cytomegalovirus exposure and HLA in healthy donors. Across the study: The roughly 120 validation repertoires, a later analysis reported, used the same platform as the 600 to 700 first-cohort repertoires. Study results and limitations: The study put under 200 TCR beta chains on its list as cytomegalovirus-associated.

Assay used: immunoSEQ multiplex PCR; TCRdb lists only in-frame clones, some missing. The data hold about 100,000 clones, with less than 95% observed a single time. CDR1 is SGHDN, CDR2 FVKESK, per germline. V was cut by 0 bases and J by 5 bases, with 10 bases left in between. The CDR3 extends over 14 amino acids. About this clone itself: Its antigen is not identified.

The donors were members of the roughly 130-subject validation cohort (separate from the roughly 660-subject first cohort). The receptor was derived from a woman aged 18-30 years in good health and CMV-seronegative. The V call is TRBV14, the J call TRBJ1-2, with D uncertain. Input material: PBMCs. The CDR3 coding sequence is TGTGCCAGCAGCCAAGATTCTACTACTTATGGCTACACCTTC. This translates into CASSQDSTTYGYTF.